These 14 T cell receptor beta chains were all obtained from the same sample, sequenced in a study of technical replicates of blood from a handful of donors. Clones were read by immunoSEQ multiplex PCR, and TCRdb kept only the in-frame ones, dropping some. The data hold more than 65,000 clones, with approximately 97% observed a single time. Sequenced input: T cells isolated from PBMCs. The source is a human donor in good health.

The chain employs TRBV30 and TRBJ1-1, with D possibly TRBD1 on 5 matching bases. CDR3 length: 14 residues. The V gene lost 2 bases and the J gene lost 3 bases, with 13 bases spanning the gap. Germline loops: CDR1 GTSNPN, CDR2 SVGIG (reference sequence). The CDR3 spells CAWSISGMDTEAFF. For the CDR3, the DNA is TGTGCCTGGAGTATCTCAGGGATGGACACTGAAGCTTTCTTT.

The chain couples TRBV5-1 to TRBJ2-7; no definite D call. V was cut by 4 bases and J by 3 bases, with 11 bases left in between. This CDR3 has 13 residues. The germline V gene has CDR1 SGHRS and CDR2 YFSETQ. The CDR3 region is CASSADRRYEQYF. CDR3 DNA: TGCGCCAGCAGCGCGGATAGGCGCTACGAGCAGTACTTC.

The rearrangement uses TRBV29-1 and TRBJ2-7; 13 positions agree with TRBD2. V dropped 8 bases and J dropped 4; count of bases not matched to a gene: 5. Germline CDR1 is SQVTM and CDR2 is ANQGSEA. There are 13 residues in the CDR3. CDR3 protein: CSSRTSGSYEQYF. The CDR3 bases are TGCAGCTCTAGGACTAGCGGGAGTTACGAGCAGTACTTC.

The chain uses TRBV4-1 and TRBJ1-1; D is ambiguous. The CDR3 length is 13 residues. CDR1 is MGHRA and CDR2 is YSYEKL in the germline V gene. Trimming pared 6 bases from V and 1 base from J, leaving 9 bases between. The CDR3 coding sequence is TGCGCCAGCAGTGAGATTAAGAACACTGAAGCTTTCTTT. It translates to CASSEIKNTEAFF.

The chain carries TRBV6-5 and TRBJ2-1, with TRBD2 matching over 7 bases. Germline trimming cut 6 bases from V and 7 bases from J; bases unmatched to any gene: 9. This CDR3 is 14 amino acids long. Per germline, CDR1 MNHEY and CDR2 SVGAGI. CDR3 coding DNA: TGTGCCAGCAGGAAATCTAGCGGAACAAATGAGCAGTTCTTC. It codes for CASRKSSGTNEQFF.

The chain couples TRBV9 to TRBJ2-5; 8 nucleotides agree with TRBD1. Germline values: CDR1 SGDLS, CDR2 YYNGEE. The J segment lost 2 bases and the V segment lost 3 bases, leaving 6 bases of the junction unmatched. CDR3 size: 15 residues. The CDR3 is CASSGGTGGQETQYF. Here the CDR3 DNA reads TGTGCCAGCAGCGGGGGGACAGGCGGGCAAGAGACCCAGTACTTC.

The V and J genes are TRBV20-1 and TRBJ2-7, with D perhaps TRBD1 (6 bases). The CDR3 length is 11 residues. The V gene lost 6 bases and the J gene lost 11 bases, with 17 bases spanning the gap. Germline loops: CDR1 DFQATT, CDR2 SNEGSKA (reference sequence). This chain's CDR3 is CSAPRGTNEYF. CDR3 DNA sequence: TGCAGTGCCCCTAGGGGGACAAATGAGTACTTC.

The V call is TRBV5-1, the J call TRBJ2-1, with D possibly matching TRBD2 (5 bases). V shed 6 bases and J shed 8 bases, with 18 bases lying between them. Germline CDR1 reads SGHRS; CDR2 reads YFSETQ. The CDR3 is made up of 14 amino acids. The CDR3 DNA reads TGCGCCAGCAACTCAGGAGTAGCGAACGATGAGCAGTTCTTC. Translated: CASNSGVANDEQFF.

The chain combines TRBV6-1 with TRBJ2-7; weak D call: TRBD2 (6 bases). The V gene's germline CDR1 is MNHNS and CDR2 SASEGT. This CDR3 is 13 amino acids long. V lost 5 bases and J 3 bases, leaving 11 bases between the germline ends. CDR3 loop: CASSLREFYEQYF. The CDR3 nucleotides are TGTGCCAGCAGTTTACGGGAGTTCTACGAGCAGTACTTC.

The chain has TRBV2 and TRBJ1-4, with TRBD1 as a possible D gene (6 bases). The CDR3 length is 14 residues. Trimming stripped 9 bases from V and 6 bases from J, with 17 bases between. The germline CDR1 and CDR2 sequences are SNHLY and FYNNEI. The CDR3 spells CASRMGARDEKLFF. CDR3 sequence (DNA): TGTGCCAGTCGGATGGGGGCCCGGGATGAAAAACTGTTTTTT.

V is TRBV18 and J is TRBJ2-6; D may be TRBD1 (5 bases). This CDR3 region has 19 residues. Trimming cost V 2 bases and J 0 bases, with 17 bases left between them. The V gene's germline CDR1 is KGHSH and CDR2 LQKENI. The CDR3 region has the DNA TGTGCCAGCTCACCAAACCCCGGGCAGGGCAACTCTGGGGCCAACGTCCTGACTTTC. Its protein product is CASSPNPGQGNSGANVLTF. The full variable domain, completed using reference TRBV18 and TRBJ2-6, is NAGVMQNPRHLVRRRGQEARLRCSPMKGHSHVYWYRQLPEEGLKFMVYLQKENIIDESGMPKERFSAEFPKEGPSILRIQQVVRGDSAAYFCASSPNPGQGNSGANVLTFGAGSRLTVL.

The chain employs TRBV6-1 and TRBJ1-4, with 10 bases lining up with TRBD1. V shed 3 bases, J shed 5 bases, and the junction held 6 bases outside the gene matches. The CDR3 has 16 amino acids. Germline V lookup: CDR1 MNHNS, CDR2 SASEGT. The DNA for the CDR3 is TGTGCCAGCAGTGAGGCGCCGGGACAGGGGAATGAAAAACTGTTTTTT. This encodes CASSEAPGQGNEKLFF.

The rearrangement uses TRBV28 and TRBJ2-7, with 9 bases matching TRBD1. Germline trimming cut 5 bases from V and 4 bases from J; bases unmatched to any gene: 6. This CDR3 has 14 amino acids. Germline values: CDR1 MDHEN, CDR2 SYDVKM. The CDR3 bases are TGTGCCAGCAGTCCCGGGACAGGGCGATACGAGCAGTACTTC. It codes for CASSPGTGRYEQYF.

V usage is TRBV6-5 and J usage is TRBJ2-1, with D maybe TRBD1 (5 bases). CDR3 size: 11 residues. V was shortened by 2 bases and J by 10 bases, with 6 bases between the two germline ends. From germline, CDR1 is MNHEY and CDR2 SVGAGI. The CDR3 loop reads CASSYRQEQFF. The CDR3 DNA sequence: TGTGCCAGCAGTTACAGACAGGAGCAGTTCTTC.